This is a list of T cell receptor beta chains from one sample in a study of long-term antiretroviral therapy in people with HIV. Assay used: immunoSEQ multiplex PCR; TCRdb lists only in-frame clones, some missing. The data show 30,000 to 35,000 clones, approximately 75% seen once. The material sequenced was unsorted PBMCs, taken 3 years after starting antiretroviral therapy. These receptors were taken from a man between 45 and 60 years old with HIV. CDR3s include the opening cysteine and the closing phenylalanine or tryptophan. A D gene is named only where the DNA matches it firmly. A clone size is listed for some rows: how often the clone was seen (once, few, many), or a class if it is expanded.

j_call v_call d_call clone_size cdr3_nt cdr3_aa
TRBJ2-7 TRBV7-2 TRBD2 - TGTGCCAGCAGGGAAGATACAGCGGGGGGATACGAGCAGTACTTC CASREDTAGGYEQYF
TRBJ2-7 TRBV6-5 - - TGTGCCAGCAGTACAGGTCCTCTCTACGAGCAGTACTTC CASSTGPLYEQYF
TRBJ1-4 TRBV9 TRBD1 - TGTGCCAGCAGTGCCACCGGGACAGCTTCAACTAATGAAAAACTGTTTTTT CASSATGTASTNEKLFF
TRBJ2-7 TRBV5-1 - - TGCGCCAGCAGCTTGGAACCGGGGAGCTCCTACGAGCAGTACTTC CASSLEPGSSYEQYF
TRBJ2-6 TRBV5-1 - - TGCGCCAGCAGCTTGTGGTCAGGGTCTGGGGCCAACGTCCTGACTTTC CASSLWSGSGANVLTF
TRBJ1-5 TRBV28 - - TGTGCCAGCAGTTTATATTGGGGGGAGAATCAGCCCCAGCATTTT CASSLYWGENQPQHF
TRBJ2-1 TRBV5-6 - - TGTGCCAGCAGGCGTGTGGGGCGCGGAGGAGTCAATGAGCAGTTCTTC CASRRVGRGGVNEQFF
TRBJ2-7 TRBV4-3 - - TGCGCCAGCAGCCAACAACTAGGTAGGGGATACGAGCAGTACTTC CASSQQLGRGYEQYF
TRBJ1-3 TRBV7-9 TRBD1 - TGTGCCAGCAGCTCTCCCGAGACAGGGGGAAACACCATATATTTT CASSSPETGGNTIYF
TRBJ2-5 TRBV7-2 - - TGTGCCAGCAGCTTCAACCAGGGGTTAGAAGAGACCCAGTACTTC CASSFNQGLEETQYF
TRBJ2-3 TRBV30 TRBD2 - TGTGCCTCACTAACCGGGACTACAACGCAGTATTTT CASLTGTTTQYF
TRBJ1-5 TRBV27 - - TGTGCCAGCAGTTTCTCCTCCGCCTCAGGGCATCAGCCCCAGCATTTT CASSFSSASGHQPQHF
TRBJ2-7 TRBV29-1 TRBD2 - TGCAGCGTTGACTCCGGGACTAGTTACTACGAGCAGTACTTC CSVDSGTSYYEQYF
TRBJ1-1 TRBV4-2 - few TGTGCCAGCAGCTTACCAGCCGGGATGAACACTGAAGCTTTCTTT CASSLPAGMNTEAFF
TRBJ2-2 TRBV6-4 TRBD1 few TGTGCCAGCAGACAGGGGGAGACCGGGGAGCTGTTTTTT CASRQGETGELFF
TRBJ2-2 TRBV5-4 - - TGTGCCAGCAGCTTGGGACAGAACACCGGGGAGCTGTTTTTT CASSLGQNTGELFF
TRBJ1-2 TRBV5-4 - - TGTGCCAGCAGCTCTCGGACACCGAACTATGGCTACACCTTC CASSSRTPNYGYTF
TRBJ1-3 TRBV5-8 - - TGTGCCAGCACCAGAGTCCGGACAGCTGGAAACACCATATATTTT CASTRVRTAGNTIYF
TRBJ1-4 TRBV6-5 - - TGTGCCAGCAGTCGGGTAGACGGCGTTGGAAAACTGTTTTTT CASSRVDGVGKLFF
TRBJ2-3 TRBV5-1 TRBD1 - TGCGCCAGCAGCCTGGGGACAGCAGATACGCAGTATTTT CASSLGTADTQYF